This T cell receptor (beta chain) was documented in a study of T cells after yellow fever vaccination. Turning to the study itself: Low-cell-number fractions underwent preparation using SMART-Seq v4 Ultra Low Input.

This clonotype was observed a few times. The antigen remains unidentified. Study outcomes and limitations: Secondary responses were weaker yet peaked faster, day 5 versus 15. Repertoires sorted by FACS could include abundant clonotypes that are contaminants from the bulk population.

They built TCR cDNA with 5'RACE template switching, a step that put in a universal primer site and UMIs. TCRdb reprocessed the 5' RACE reads with MiXCR, giving one entry per CDR3 protein. The table has 300,000 to 400,000 distinct CDR3 sequences, approximately 3.9% seen once. Germline CDR1 reads SQVTM; CDR2 reads ANQGSEA. Trimming removed 4 bases at V and 2 bases at J, with 13 bases between. This CDR3 region has 14 residues. The source of this sequence is a man aged 18 to 30 who received the YFV17D yellow fever vaccine. The chain employs TRBV29-1 and TRBJ2-3; TRBD1 might be the D (5 bases). The sample here was PBMCs, taken 5 days after the yellow fever booster vaccination. The CDR3: CSVVRGASTDTQYF. The CDR3 DNA sequence: TGCAGCGTTGTTAGGGGTGCTTCCACAGATACGCAGTATTTT.